This T cell receptor beta chain came from a study of T cell responses to AZD1222 COVID-19 vaccine. Clones were read by immunoSEQ multiplex PCR, and TCRdb kept only the in-frame ones, dropping some. The table has about 100,000 clones, 80% to 95% seen once. Looked up from germline, CDR1 is SGHTA and CDR2 is FQGTGA. V dropped 5 bases and J dropped 1 base, with 9 bases sitting between them. The CDR3 covers 14 residues. The source of this sequence is an adult in good health. This rearrangement joins TRBV7-3 to TRBJ1-3; tentative D call: TRBD1 (5 bases). Sequencing used peripheral blood, obtained on day 0 of AZD1222 vaccination. The DNA for the CDR3 is TGTGCCAGCAGCAGGGGTTTATCTGGAAACACCATATATTTT. Protein sequence: CASSRGLSGNTIYF.